This T cell receptor (beta chain) was profiled in a study of T cell repertoires in cytomegalovirus infection (dated 2019 in TCRdb). Looking at the study overall: The HLA type of each donor mattered for the analysis, because public TCR beta signatures pointed to carriage of CMV infection along with the matching HLA type.

Including cysteine and phenylalanine, the CDR3 has 14 amino acids. The retained sequence is limited to the CDR3, 42 bases, with the frame set at the first base. V is reduced by 5 bases and J by 3 bases, leaving a spacing of 13 bases between them. The germline V gene sets CDR1 to SGHTA and CDR2 to FQGNSA. This clonotype was seen a handful of times. Its recognized antigen is unknown. Base qualities are not at hand, and no much larger clone is one base apart. Study-wide findings and limitations: The ex vivo response was dominated by HLA-C-restricted CMV-specific TCR beta clonotypes, and the single most frequent clonotype in two of eight donors was supplied by these HLA-C-restricted clonotypes. In both this cohort and an independent cohort of 300 to 450 donors, the cumulative frequency of public TCR beta family members distinguished carriers of CMV infection plus the relevant HLA type.

TCRdb lists the instrument as Illumina HiSeq 1500. The public sequencing data were trimmed at Q25 with fastp and processed into clonotypes with MiXCR by TCRdb, which kept only in-frame beta chains. CDR3 protein duplicates are merged, each entry listing the most common genes and DNA. This sample holds more than 45,000 distinct CDR3 sequences; 25% to 40% were observed only once. 65% to 80% of the sample lies in the top ten. What was sequenced was PBMCs, sequenced either directly or after in vitro stimulation (not recorded which). This clonotype originated in a human donor in good health (CMV status not recorded). Some clones in this sample may be carry-over from other donors' samples. Recombination joined TRBV7-2 with TRBJ2-5; TRBD2 could be the D gene, as 5 bases match. The bases read TGTGCCAGCAGCCTCAGTTCAGCGGAAGAGACCCAGTACTTC. It translates to CASSLSSAEETQYF.